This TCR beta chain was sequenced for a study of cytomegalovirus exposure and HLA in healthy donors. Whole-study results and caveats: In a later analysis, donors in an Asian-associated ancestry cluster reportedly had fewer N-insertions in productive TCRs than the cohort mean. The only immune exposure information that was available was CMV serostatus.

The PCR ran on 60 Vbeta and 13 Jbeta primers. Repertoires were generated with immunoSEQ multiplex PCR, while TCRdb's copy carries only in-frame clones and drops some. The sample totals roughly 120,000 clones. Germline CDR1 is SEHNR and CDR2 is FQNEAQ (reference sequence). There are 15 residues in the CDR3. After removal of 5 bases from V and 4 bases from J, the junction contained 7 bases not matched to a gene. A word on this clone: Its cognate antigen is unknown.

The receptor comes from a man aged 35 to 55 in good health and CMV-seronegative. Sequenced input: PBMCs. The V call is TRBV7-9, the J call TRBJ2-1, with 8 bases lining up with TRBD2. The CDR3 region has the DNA TGTGCCAGCAGCAACGGGGGGGGCGTTTACAATGAGCAGTTCTTC. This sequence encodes CASSNGGGVYNEQFF.